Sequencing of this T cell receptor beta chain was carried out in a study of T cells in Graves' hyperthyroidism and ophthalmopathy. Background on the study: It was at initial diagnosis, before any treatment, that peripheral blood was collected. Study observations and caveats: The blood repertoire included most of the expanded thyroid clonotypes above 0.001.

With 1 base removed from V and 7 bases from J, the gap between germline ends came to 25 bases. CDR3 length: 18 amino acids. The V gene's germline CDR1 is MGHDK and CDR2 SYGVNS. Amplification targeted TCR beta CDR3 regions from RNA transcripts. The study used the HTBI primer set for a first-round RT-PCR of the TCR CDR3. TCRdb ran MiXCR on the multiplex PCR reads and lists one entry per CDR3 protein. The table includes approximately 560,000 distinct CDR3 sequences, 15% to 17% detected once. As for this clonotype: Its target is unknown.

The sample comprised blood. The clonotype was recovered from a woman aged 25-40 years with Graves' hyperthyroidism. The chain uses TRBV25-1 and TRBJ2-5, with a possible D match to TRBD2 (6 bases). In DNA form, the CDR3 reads TGTGCCAGCAGTGAATGGAGGGCAGAGCCAGCCGGTGGAGGGACCCAGTACTTC. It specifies CASSEWRAEPAGGGTQYF. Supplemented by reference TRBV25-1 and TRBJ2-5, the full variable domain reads EADIYQTPRYLVIGTGKKITLECSQTMGHDKMYWYQQDPGMELHLIHYSYGVNSTEKGDLSSESTVSRIRTEHFPLTLESARPSHTSQYLCASSEWRAEPAGGGTQYFGPGTRLLVL.